The rows below give T cell receptor beta chains drawn from one sample of a study of blood T cells in healthy people across ages. TCRdb reanalysed the 5' RACE reads using MiXCR and keeps one entry per CDR3 protein. Among under 750,000 distinct CDR3 sequences listed, roughly 43% were seen once. The specimen was blood. The receptors stem from a man at least 80 years old in good health. CDR3s include the opening cysteine and the closing phenylalanine or tryptophan. The order of the fields is V gene, D gene, J gene, clone size, CDR3 protein, CDR3 DNA. The D gene is left open where the match is weak. Only part of the rows carry a size: once, few, many, or a class if the clone is expanded.

V gene: TRBV5-1; D gene: .; J gene: TRBJ2-1; clone size: .; CDR3 protein: CASSLGGGGPSNEQFF; CDR3 DNA: TGCGCCAGCAGCTTGGGGGGCGGGGGCCCCTCCAATGAGCAGTTCTTC
V gene: TRBV5-1; D gene: .; J gene: TRBJ2-1; clone size: many; CDR3 protein: CASSSRNSSYNEQFF; CDR3 DNA: TGCGCCAGCAGCTCCAGGAACAGCTCCTACAATGAGCAGTTCTTC
V gene: TRBV4-1; D gene: .; J gene: TRBJ2-7; clone size: .; CDR3 protein: CASSRGWGGPYEQYF; CDR3 DNA: TGCGCCAGCAGCAGGGGGTGGGGTGGGCCCTACGAGCAGTACTTC
V gene: TRBV3-1; D gene: .; J gene: TRBJ1-6; clone size: many; CDR3 protein: CASSQDLNSPLHF; CDR3 DNA: TGTGCCAGCAGCCAAGATTTGAATTCACCCCTCCACTTT
V gene: TRBV15; D gene: TRBD2; J gene: TRBJ2-1; clone size: .; CDR3 protein: CATSRAASGFYNEQFF; CDR3 DNA: TGTGCCACCAGCAGAGCTGCTAGCGGGTTCTACAATGAGCAGTTCTTC
V gene: TRBV9; D gene: .; J gene: TRBJ2-7; clone size: few; CDR3 protein: CASSPQQGSPYEQYF; CDR3 DNA: TGTGCCAGCAGCCCCCAACAGGGTTCCCCATACGAGCAGTACTTC
V gene: TRBV18; D gene: TRBD2; J gene: TRBJ2-1; clone size: .; CDR3 protein: CASSPLSGSEQFF; CDR3 DNA: TGTGCCAGCTCACCCCTTAGCGGGTCGGAGCAGTTCTTC
V gene: TRBV6-5; D gene: .; J gene: TRBJ2-7; clone size: few; CDR3 protein: CAGSYLPGVAAYEQYF; CDR3 DNA: TGTGCCGGCAGTTACCTTCCGGGGGTGGCTGCCTACGAGCAGTACTTC
V gene: TRBV11-2; D gene: .; J gene: TRBJ2-1; clone size: .; CDR3 protein: CASSPRRAGDEQFF; CDR3 DNA: TGTGCCAGCAGCCCCCGTCGAGCTGGGGATGAGCAGTTCTTC
V gene: TRBV29-1; D gene: .; J gene: TRBJ1-2; clone size: .; CDR3 protein: CSVEAARGHVDGYTF; CDR3 DNA: TGCAGCGTTGAAGCCGCACGCGGGCACGTGGATGGCTACACCTTC
V gene: TRBV20-1; D gene: .; J gene: TRBJ1-5; clone size: .; CDR3 protein: CSAQSRGVQPQHF; CDR3 DNA: TGCAGTGCCCAGTCACGCGGAGTTCAGCCCCAGCATTTT
V gene: TRBV18; D gene: .; J gene: TRBJ2-5; clone size: .; CDR3 protein: CASSGANQETQYF; CDR3 DNA: TGTGCCAGCTCAGGCGCAAACCAAGAGACCCAGTACTTC
V gene: TRBV7-9; D gene: .; J gene: TRBJ2-7; clone size: .; CDR3 protein: CASSANQVLTYEQYF; CDR3 DNA: TGTGCCAGCAGCGCGAATCAAGTACTTACGTACGAGCAGTACTTC
V gene: TRBV6-6; D gene: .; J gene: TRBJ1-1; clone size: few; CDR3 protein: CATLGDTEAFF; CDR3 DNA: TGTGCAACCCTCGGGGACACTGAAGCTTTCTTT
V gene: TRBV9; D gene: .; J gene: TRBJ1-1; clone size: once; CDR3 protein: CASSVAMGEAFF; CDR3 DNA: TGTGCCAGCAGCGTAGCTATGGGTGAAGCTTTCTTT
V gene: TRBV29-1; D gene: TRBD1; J gene: TRBJ2-1; clone size: .; CDR3 protein: CSVNTGTGRNEQFF; CDR3 DNA: TGCAGCGTAAACACCGGGACAGGGAGAAATGAGCAGTTCTTC
V gene: TRBV6-2/TRBV6-3; D gene: TRBD2; J gene: TRBJ2-7; clone size: few; CDR3 protein: CASLSGISYEQYF; CDR3 DNA: TGTGCCAGCTTGAGCGGGATCTCCTACGAGCAGTACTTC